Listed here are 14 T cell receptor beta chains from one sample, sequenced in a study of early T cells in non-severe SARS-CoV-2 infection. A single record per CDR3 protein comes from TCRdb applying MiXCR to the 5' RACE reads. In the table there are about 87,000 distinct CDR3 sequences, 11% to 15% of which are singletons. Sequencing was done on a sample of whole blood. The origin of the receptors is an adult who was a healthcare worker with PCR-confirmed SARS-CoV-2 infection or an uninfected control (not recorded which).

V gene TRBV12-3 or TRBV12-4 combines with J gene TRBJ1-2; 7 bases map to TRBD1. Germline trimming cut 4 bases from V and 0 bases from J; bases unmatched to any gene: 8. The CDR3 consists of 16 residues. DNA of the CDR3: TGTGCCAGCAGTTCCGAAGGGACAGCCACTAACTATGGCTACACCTTC. It specifies CASSSEGTATNYGYTF.

J is TRBJ1-6 and V is TRBV7-9; D is unclear. From germline, CDR1 is SEHNR and CDR2 FQNEAQ (reference sequence). CDR3 size: 16 residues. Trimming stripped 4 bases from V and 0 bases from J, with 10 bases between. The CDR3 DNA is TGTGCCAGCAGCTCGACCGTTAGCTCCTATAATTCACCCCTCCACTTT. Its translation is CASSSTVSSYNSPLHF.

This clonotype turned up a few times. This rearrangement joins TRBV7-6 to TRBJ1-2, with a weak D call TRBD1 (5 bases). CDR1 is SGHVS and CDR2 is FNYEAQ in the germline V gene. The CDR3 extends over 14 amino acids. The V and J ends lost 4 bases and 8 bases respectively, with 17 bases between them. The CDR3 region is CASSSGRLSDGYTF. Here the CDR3 DNA reads TGTGCCAGCAGCTCGGGACGGTTGAGTGACGGCTACACCTTC.

This clonotype was recorded at least ten times. The V and J genes are TRBV27 and TRBJ2-3; D is unresolved. The CDR3 spans 13 residues. Germline CDR1 and CDR2: MNHEY and SMNVEV (reference sequence). V lost 5 bases to trimming and J lost 1 base, with 7 bases between them. The DNA of the CDR3 is TGTGCCAGCAGTCGAATGGGCACAGATACGCAGTATTTT. Protein: CASSRMGTDTQYF.

The chain employs TRBV7-2 and TRBJ1-5; D is perhaps TRBD1 (6 bases). Germline V gene data show CDR1 as SGHTA and CDR2 as FQGNSA. The CDR3 sequence is 14 residues long. Trimming took 1 base from V and 12 from J, leaving 16 bases between them. CDR3 region: CASSLVGRGVNQHF. DNA of the CDR3: TGTGCCAGCAGCTTAGTGGGCAGGGGAGTAAACCAGCATTTT.

This clonotype was observed at least ten times. The chain couples TRBV29-1 to TRBJ2-5; the D is unclear. The V gene's germline CDR1 is SQVTM and CDR2 ANQGSEA. This CDR3 is 11 amino acids long. Deletions cut 7 bases from V and 5 bases from J, with 11 bases between. The chain's CDR3 is CSGRWRETQYF. CDR3 in DNA: TGCAGCGGTCGTTGGCGGGAGACCCAGTACTTC.

This clonotype was detected only a few times. This chain connects TRBV7-2 to TRBJ2-3; D possibly uses TRBD1 or TRBD2 (5 bases each). CDR1 and CDR2 from the germline V gene are SGHTA and FQGNSA. The CDR3 is 14 residues long. V was trimmed by 1 base and J by 4 bases, leaving 9 bases between them. CDR3 protein: CASSLVLGADTQYF. The CDR3, as DNA: TGTGCCAGCAGCTTAGTGCTGGGGGCAGATACGCAGTATTTT.

Many counts were recorded for this clonotype. The chain uses TRBV18 and TRBJ2-5, with TRBD2 matching 7 bases. V dropped 6 bases and J dropped 3; count of bases not matched to a gene: 4. The CDR3 contains 13 residues. Germline V gives CDR1 KGHSH, CDR2 LQKENI. This chain's CDR3 is CASSPGLEETQYF. In DNA, the CDR3 is TGTGCCAGCTCCCCTGGACTAGAAGAGACCCAGTACTTC.

V is TRBV20-1 and J is TRBJ2-5; 10 bases map to TRBD2. The CDR3 sequence is 15 residues long. Germline-derived CDR1 and CDR2 are DFQATT and SNEGSKA (reference sequence). Trimming at V came to 6 bases and at J to 1 base, leaving 8 bases not matched to a gene. CDR3 nucleotide sequence: TGCAGTGCCATAAACCCTAGCGGGGGCCAAGAGACCCAGTACTTC. It encodes CSAINPSGGQETQYF.

The chain joins TRBV5-1 to TRBJ2-7; maybe TRBD2 (5 bases). There are 13 residues in the CDR3. V gave up 5 bases and J gave up 1 base, with 10 bases separating them. Per germline, CDR1 SGHRS and CDR2 YFSETQ. Here the CDR3 DNA reads TGCGCCAGCAGTCTAGACTATTCCTACGAGCAGTACTTC. Translating it yields CASSLDYSYEQYF.

This clonotype was counted a few times. The rearrangement links TRBV7-8 to TRBJ2-7; 8 bases are a match to TRBD1. From germline, CDR1 is SGHVS and CDR2 FQNEAQ. J lost 7 bases, V lost 4 bases, and 6 bases had no gene match. This CDR3 region has 13 residues. In DNA, the CDR3 is TGTGCCAGCAGCTATGGACAGGGCCAGGAGCAGTACTTC. Protein sequence: CASSYGQGQEQYF.

The chain combines TRBV28 with TRBJ1-2; perhaps TRBD1 as D (6 bases). The V gene's germline CDR1 is MDHEN and CDR2 SYDVKM. V gave up 6 bases and J gave up 8 bases, with 10 bases separating them. The CDR3 is made up of 11 amino acids. The CDR3 loop is CASRSGVGYTF. CDR3 in DNA: TGTGCCAGCAGGTCAGGGGTCGGCTACACCTTC.

This clonotype was counted between two and nine times. The J gene is TRBJ2-5, the V gene TRBV5-1; D gene ambiguous. This CDR3 region has 13 residues. V dropped 0 bases and J dropped 3 bases, with 6 bases sitting between them. CDR1 SGHRS and CDR2 YFSETQ come from the germline V gene. The CDR3 loop is CASSLGRKETQYF. The CDR3 DNA follows: TGCGCCAGCAGCTTGGGTAGAAAAGAGACCCAGTACTTC.

This clonotype turned up a few times. The chain carries TRBV5-6 and TRBJ2-7; TRBD1 agrees at 10 bases. Germline V gene sequence: CDR1 SGHDT, CDR2 YYEEEE. CDR3 size: 15 residues. J gave up 6 bases and V 2 bases, and 8 bases lay outside the gene matches. CDR3 region: CASSFRGTGVFEQYF. The CDR3 region has the DNA TGTGCCAGCAGCTTCCGTGGGACAGGGGTTTTCGAGCAGTACTTC.